The 20 T cell receptor beta chains listed next were all sequenced from one sample in a study of regulatory T cells in long-lasting Graves disease. Building the TCR beta libraries relied on iRepertoire HTBI primers, and CDR3 regions underwent Arm-PCR. Each CDR3 protein is one row after TCRdb ran MiXCR on the multiplex PCR reads. The sample carries a few hundred thousand distinct CDR3 sequences, around 22% recorded once. Noted time point: persistent/refractory GD, antithyroid drugs over 5 years with positive TRAb. PBMC RNA served as the TCR library source. Here the sequenced sample was peripheral blood mononuclear cells (PBMCs), taken when the disease was refractory, from a patient treated with antithyroid drugs. These receptors came from a female donor with Graves disease.

This clonotype showed up many times. The chain combines TRBV28 with TRBJ2-7; 7 bases are shared with TRBD2. This CDR3 comprises 17 residues. The V gene end was trimmed by 1 base and the J gene end by 0 bases; junction bases not matched to a gene: 9. CDR1 and CDR2 (germline): MDHEN, SYDVKM. This CDR3 is CASSLSQTSQSSYEQYF. The CDR3, as DNA: TGTGCCAGCAGTTTATCCCAGACTAGCCAGAGCTCCTACGAGCAGTACTTC.

This chain connects TRBV2 to TRBJ2-2, with D maybe TRBD2 (8 bases). CDR1 and CDR2 from the germline V gene are SNHLY and FYNNEI. CDR3 length: 17 residues. V lost 6 bases and J 1 base, leaving 18 bases between the germline ends. The CDR3 sequence: CASSPIGGDRNTGELFF. In nucleotides, the CDR3 is TGTGCCAGCAGCCCAATCGGGGGGGACAGGAACACCGGGGAGCTGTTTTTT.

The chain uses TRBV18 and TRBJ1-6; unclear D gene. Germline V gives CDR1 KGHSH, CDR2 LQKENI. V lost 2 bases and J lost 9, with 14 bases in between. This CDR3 region has 15 residues. CDR3 sequence (DNA): TGTGCCAGCTCACCAAGCGCGGACTTACCTTCACCCCTCCACTTT. Translating gives CASSPSADLPSPLHF.

Here the CDR3 DNA reads TGTGCCAGCAGCCCCGAGCGGGACACTGAAGCTTTCTTT. It yields the protein CASSPERDTEAFF. The rearrangement uses TRBV7-6 and TRBJ1-1; D is unresolved. The CDR3 spans 13 residues. V lost 5 bases to trimming and J lost 3 bases, with 10 bases between them. CDR1 is SGHVS, CDR2 FNYEAQ, per germline.

This clonotype showed up just a few times. V gene TRBV20-1 combines with J gene TRBJ1-1, with D unresolved. The germline V gene has CDR1 DFQATT and CDR2 SNEGSKA (reference sequence). Deletions cut 6 bases from V and 6 bases from J, with 23 bases between. The CDR3 sequence is 15 residues long. The CDR3: CSALPGMGITAEAFF. The CDR3 DNA follows: TGCAGTGCCCTTCCGGGAATGGGGATCACGGCTGAAGCTTTCTTT.

On this clonotype: The CDR3 does not end in the conserved phenylalanine or tryptophan, so this is likely a read error. This chain joins TRBV6-1 and TRBJ2-7; tentatively, D is TRBD2 (7 bases). The germline V gene has CDR1 MNHNS and CDR2 SASEGT. This CDR3 comprises 18 residues. V lost 2 bases to trimming and J lost 1 base, with 21 bases between them. CDR3 sequence (DNA): TGTGCCAGCAGTGAAATAGGGACATTCGGGAGGATGTCCTACGAGCAGTACCTC. It yields the protein CASSEIGTFGRMSYEQYL.

This clonotype was counted many times. This sequence joins TRBV6-1 and TRBJ1-1; 9 bases are shared with TRBD1. This CDR3 spans 14 amino acids. Germline V CDR1 and CDR2: MNHNS, SASEGT. Losses at the gene ends were 6 bases for V and 1 base for J; bases not matched to a gene: 3. CDR3 coding DNA: TGTGCCAGCAGCCGGGGACAGGGGAACACTGAAGCTTTCTTT. It yields the protein CASSRGQGNTEAFF.

This clonotype occurred many times. The chain has TRBV18 and TRBJ2-7; TRBD2 is a possible D gene (6 bases). The CDR3 is made up of 13 amino acids. Germline V gives CDR1 KGHSH, CDR2 LQKENI. Trimming cost V 3 bases and J 2 bases, with 8 bases left between them. The CDR3 sequence is CASSPSGAYEQYF. The CDR3 DNA sequence: TGTGCCAGCTCACCTAGCGGCGCCTACGAGCAGTACTTC.

This chain links TRBV28 with TRBJ2-4; D remains unclear. CDR3 length: 16 amino acids. V lost 1 base and J 0 bases, leaving 10 bases between the germline ends. The V gene's germline CDR1 is MDHEN and CDR2 SYDVKM. The DNA of the CDR3 is TGTGCCAGCAGTTTATCCGGCCACCTAGCCAAAAACATTCAGTACTTC. Its protein is CASSLSGHLAKNIQYF.

Worth noting for this clonotype: One base away lies a much larger clone, so this may be a sequencing read error. The V call is TRBV7-2, the J call TRBJ2-5; 7 positions agree with TRBD2. The germline CDR1 and CDR2 sequences are SGHTA and FQGNSA. CDR3 length: 15 amino acids. CDR3 nucleotides: TGTGCCAGCAGCTTAACTGGTAGCGGGCAAGGGACCCAGTACTTC. The encoded protein is CASSLTGSGQGTQYF. Full variable domain (outside the CDR3, taken from reference TRBV7-2 and TRBJ2-5): GAGVSQSPSNKVTEKGKDVELRCDPISGHTALYWYRQSLGQGLEFLIYFQGNSAPDKSGLPSDRFSAERTGGSVSTLTIQRTQQEDSAVYLCASSLTGSGQGTQYFGPGTRLLVL.

This clonotype came up many times. The chain uses TRBV10-3 and TRBJ2-7, with D uncertain. The CDR3 sequence is 13 residues long. From germline, CDR1 is ENHRY and CDR2 SYGVKD. Trimming took 6 bases from V and 7 from J, leaving 16 bases between them. CDR3 sequence (DNA): TGTGCCATCAGGGGCGGTAACCCCTGGGAGCAGTACTTC. Its protein product is CAIRGGNPWEQYF.

Concerning this clonotype: An end of the junction does not agree with germline; a read error may underlie this. The CDR3 DNA is TGCGCCAGCAGCGTAGCGGGAGGCCCAGAGACCCAGTACTTC. It specifies CASSVAGGPETQYF. The chain carries TRBV2 and TRBJ2-5; 10 bases agree with TRBD2. Germline CDR1 reads SNHLY; CDR2 reads FYNNEI. The CDR3 consists of 14 residues.

CDR3 in DNA: TGTGCCAGTAGTCCCCCCCCAGGGAGGCCCCCTAAAGAGCAGTTCTTC. It encodes CASSPPPGRPPKEQFF. The chain couples TRBV19 to TRBJ2-1; a possible D gene is TRBD2 (6 bases). Trimming pared 5 bases from V and 10 bases from J, leaving 24 bases between. The CDR3 is made up of 16 amino acids. Looked up from germline, CDR1 is LNHDA and CDR2 is SQIVND (reference sequence). The full variable domain, completed using reference TRBV19 and TRBJ2-1, is DGGITQSPKYLFRKEGQNVTLSCEQNLNHDAMYWYRQDPGQGLRLIYYSQIVNDFQKGDIAEGYSVSREKKESFPLTVTSAQKNPTAFYLCASSPPPGRPPKEQFFGPGTRLTVL.

This clonotype was seen ten or more times. The V and J genes are TRBV7-8 and TRBJ2-5, with 7 bases matching TRBD2. The CDR3 is 18 amino acids. Germline V CDR1 and CDR2: SGHVS, FQNEAQ. The J segment lost 1 base and the V segment lost 4 bases, leaving 15 bases of the junction unmatched. In DNA, the CDR3 is TGTGCCAGCAGCTACTCGGAGGGGAGGGCCTATGCCCAAGAGACCCAGTACTTC. Amino acids: CASSYSEGRAYAQETQYF.

A few counts support this clonotype. The chain recombines TRBV4-1 with TRBJ2-7; 10 bases agree with TRBD1. The V and J ends lost 6 bases and 5 bases, in that order; junction bases with no gene match: 7. The CDR3 contains 14 residues. The germline V gene encodes CDR1 MGHRA and CDR2 YSYEKL. The DNA of the CDR3 is TGCGCCAGCAGTTCCGGGACAGGGGCCCACGAGCAGTACTTC. Translating it yields CASSSGTGAHEQYF.

This clonotype was detected a few times. This chain uses TRBV7-3 with TRBJ1-1, with TRBD1 identical over 8 bases. Trimming removed 4 bases from V and 1 base from J; junction bases left unmatched: 5. Germline CDR1 and CDR2: SGHTA and FQGTGA. CDR3 length: 15 residues. The CDR3, as DNA: TGTGCCAGCAGCTCAACAGGACAGGGGAACACTGAAGCTTTCTTT. Translated, it gives CASSSTGQGNTEAFF.

The CDR3 protein is CASSLSSAGGEKLFF. CDR3 nucleotide sequence: TGTGCCAGCAGTTTATCGTCAGCGGGGGGTGAAAAACTGTTTTTT. The J gene is TRBJ1-4, the V gene TRBV28, with a possible D match to TRBD1 (5 bases). The CDR3 is 15 residues long. Germline lookup yields CDR1 MDHEN and CDR2 SYDVKM. V was shortened by 1 base and J by 7 bases, with 13 bases between the two germline ends.

The V and J genes are TRBV7-9 and TRBJ1-6, with D possibly TRBD1 on 6 matching bases. V was clipped by 5 bases and J by 10 bases, with 12 bases between them. The CDR3 is 13 residues long. Germline V gene lookup returns CDR1 SEHNR and CDR2 FQNEAQ (reference sequence). CDR3 nucleotide sequence: TGTGCCAGCAGCACGGGAGGGGGATCACCCCTCCACTTT. Translation: CASSTGGGSPLHF.

The chain employs TRBV19 and TRBJ1-1; unclear D gene. V lost 5 bases, J lost 8 bases, and 15 bases lay in between. Looked up from germline, CDR1 is LNHDA and CDR2 is SQIVND (reference sequence). This CDR3 region has 13 residues. The CDR3 DNA reads TGTGCCAGTAGTCTGAAAGGTAGTACCGAAGCTTTCTTT. It codes for CASSLKGSTEAFF.

This clonotype has a handful of counts. The V call is TRBV6-5, the J call TRBJ1-5; D may be TRBD1 (5 bases). V lost 2 bases and J lost 7, with 12 bases in between. CDR1 and CDR2 (germline): MNHEY, SVGAGI. There are 14 residues in the CDR3. The CDR3, as DNA: TGTGCCAGCAGTTACACCGACAGCCTACAGCCCCAGCATTTT. Translating it yields CASSYTDSLQPQHF.